This TCR beta chain was found in a study of preoperative IRX-2 immunotherapy in early breast cancer. As for treatment: preoperative locoregional IRX-2 cytokine immunotherapy. This phase Ib study tested locoregional IRX-2 cytokine immunotherapy given before surgery. Sequencing used immunoSEQ multiplex PCR; TCRdb keeps in-frame clones, though not all of them. The top ten clones hold 1.6% of a sample with more than 30,000 clones, around 92% of them seen once. The material was tumor tissue, obtained after IRX-2 immunotherapy. The TCR comes from a human donor with breast cancer.

The CDR3 sequence is CASSLRRYATNEKLFF. The CDR3 DNA follows: TGTGCCAGCAGTTTGAGGAGGTATGCAACTAATGAAAAACTGTTTTTT. This chain links TRBV28 with TRBJ1-4; D is ambiguous. Per germline, CDR1 MDHEN and CDR2 SYDVKM. The ends were cut back, 3 bases at V and 0 bases at J, with 11 bases in the middle. This CDR3 comprises 16 residues. The whole variable domain, filled in from reference TRBV28 and TRBJ1-4, reads DVKVTQSSRYLVKRTGEKVFLECVQDMDHENMFWYRQDPGLGLRLIYFSYDVKMKEKGDIPEGYSVSREKKERFSLILESASTNQTSMYLCASSLRRYATNEKLFFGSGTQLSVL.